Reported below is one T cell receptor beta chain. One end of the junction is discordant with germline, which a read error may explain. The data were taken from a study of blood T cell repertoires in COVID-19. Overall study context: Acute and convalescent COVID-19 samples came from the United States, Italy and Spain. Nucleic acid was either cDNA or gDNA, and it came from T cells, B-cell-depleted T cells, or PBMCs.

In the original analysis: Amplified reference gene primers provided the basis for estimating nucleated cell counts. Profiling relied on immunoSEQ multiplex PCR, and the TCRdb table lists in-frame clones only, not all of them. From that table come the V and J calls and clone size; the DNA was used to work out D and trimming. Here the sample spans a few hundred thousand clones, 70% to 90% being singletons. The specimen was peripheral blood. The receptor's source is a human donor in a cohort sampled during active COVID-19.

The CDR3 spells CSSTHRTSGQTQYF. The CDR3 DNA reads TGTTCCAGCACCCACCGGACTAGCGGGCAGACCCAGTACTTC. The chain recombines TRBV28 with TRBJ2-5; the match to TRBD2 covers 11 bases. This CDR3 has 14 residues. Germline CDR1 MDHEN, CDR2 SYDVKM.